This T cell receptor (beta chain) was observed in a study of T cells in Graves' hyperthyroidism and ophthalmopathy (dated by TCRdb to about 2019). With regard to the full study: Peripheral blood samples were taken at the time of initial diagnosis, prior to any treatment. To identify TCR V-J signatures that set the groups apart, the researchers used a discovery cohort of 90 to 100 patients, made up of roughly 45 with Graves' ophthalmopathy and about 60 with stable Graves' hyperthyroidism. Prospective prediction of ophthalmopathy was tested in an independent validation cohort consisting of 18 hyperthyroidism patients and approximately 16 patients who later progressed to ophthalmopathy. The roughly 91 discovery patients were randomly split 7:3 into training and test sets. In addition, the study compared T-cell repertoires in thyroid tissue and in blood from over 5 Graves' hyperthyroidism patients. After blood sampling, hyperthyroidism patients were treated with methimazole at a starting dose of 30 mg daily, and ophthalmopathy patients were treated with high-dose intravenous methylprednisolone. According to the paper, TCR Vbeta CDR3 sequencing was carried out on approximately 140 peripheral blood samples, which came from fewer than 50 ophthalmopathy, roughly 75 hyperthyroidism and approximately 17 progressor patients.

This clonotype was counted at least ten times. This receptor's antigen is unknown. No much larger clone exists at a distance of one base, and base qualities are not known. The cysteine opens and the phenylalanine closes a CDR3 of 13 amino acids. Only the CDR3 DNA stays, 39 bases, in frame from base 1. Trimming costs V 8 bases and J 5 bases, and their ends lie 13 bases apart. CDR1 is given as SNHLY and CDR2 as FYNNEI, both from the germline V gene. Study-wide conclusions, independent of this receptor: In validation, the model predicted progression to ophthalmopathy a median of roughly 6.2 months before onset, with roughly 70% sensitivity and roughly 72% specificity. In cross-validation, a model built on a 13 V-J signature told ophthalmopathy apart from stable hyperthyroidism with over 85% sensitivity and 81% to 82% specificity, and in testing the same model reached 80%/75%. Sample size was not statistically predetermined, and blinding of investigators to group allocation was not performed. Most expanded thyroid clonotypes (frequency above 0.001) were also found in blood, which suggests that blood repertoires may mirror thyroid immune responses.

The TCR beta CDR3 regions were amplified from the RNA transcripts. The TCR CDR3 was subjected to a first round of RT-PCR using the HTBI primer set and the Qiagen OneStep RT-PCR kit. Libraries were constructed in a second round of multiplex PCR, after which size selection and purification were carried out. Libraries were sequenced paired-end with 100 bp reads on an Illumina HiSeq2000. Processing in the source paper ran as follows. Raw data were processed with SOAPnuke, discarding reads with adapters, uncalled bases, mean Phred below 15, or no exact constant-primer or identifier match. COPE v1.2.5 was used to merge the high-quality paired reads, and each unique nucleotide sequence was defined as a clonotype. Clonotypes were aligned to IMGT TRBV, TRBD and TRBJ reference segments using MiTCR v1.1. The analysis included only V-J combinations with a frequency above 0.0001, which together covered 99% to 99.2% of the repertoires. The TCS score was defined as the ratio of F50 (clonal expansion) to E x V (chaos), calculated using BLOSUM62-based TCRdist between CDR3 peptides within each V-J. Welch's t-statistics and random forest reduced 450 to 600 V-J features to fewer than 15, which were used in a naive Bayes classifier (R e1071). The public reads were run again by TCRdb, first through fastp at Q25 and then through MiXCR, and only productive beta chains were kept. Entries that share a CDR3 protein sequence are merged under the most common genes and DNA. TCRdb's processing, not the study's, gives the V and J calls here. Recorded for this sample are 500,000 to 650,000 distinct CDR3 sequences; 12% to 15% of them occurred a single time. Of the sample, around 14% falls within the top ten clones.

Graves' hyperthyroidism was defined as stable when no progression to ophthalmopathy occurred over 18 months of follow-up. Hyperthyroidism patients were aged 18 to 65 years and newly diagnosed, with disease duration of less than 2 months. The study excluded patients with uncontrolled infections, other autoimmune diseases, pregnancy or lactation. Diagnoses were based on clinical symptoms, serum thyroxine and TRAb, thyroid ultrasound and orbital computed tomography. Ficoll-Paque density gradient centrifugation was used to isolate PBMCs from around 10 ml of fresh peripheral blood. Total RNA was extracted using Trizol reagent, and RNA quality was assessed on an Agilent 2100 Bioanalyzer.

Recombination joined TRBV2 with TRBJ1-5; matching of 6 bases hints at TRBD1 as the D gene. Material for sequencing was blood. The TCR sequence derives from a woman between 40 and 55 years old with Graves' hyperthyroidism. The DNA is TGTGCCAGCCAAGGGACAATTTATCAGCCCCAGCATTTT. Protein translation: CASQGTIYQPQHF. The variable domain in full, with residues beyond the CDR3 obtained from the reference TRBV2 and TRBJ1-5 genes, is EPEVTQTPSHQVTQMGQEVILRCVPISNHLYFYWYRQILGQKVEFLVSFYNNEISEKSEIFDDQFSVERPDGSNFTLKIRSTKLEDSAMYFCASQGTIYQPQHFGDGTRLSIL.